The sequence of this T cell receptor beta chain was determined in a study of T cell clonality in common variable immunodeficiency. Study-level points and caveats: Reportedly, TCR beta sequences from common variable immunodeficiency showed fewer deletions and N-nucleotide insertions.

Diagnosis required reduced IgG, IgA and/or IgM with specific antibody deficiency. For at least one year, all CVID subjects received replacement immunoglobulin. CVID subjects were neither ill nor on immunomodulatory or immunosuppressive medication at sampling. The CDR3 contains 14 residues. Trimming shortened V by 2 bases and J by 2 bases, and 10 bases separated the two germline ends. The germline gives CDR1 KGHSH, CDR2 LQKENI. Equal genomic DNA amounts from CVID and control samples were sequenced. Repertoires were generated with immunoSEQ multiplex PCR, while TCRdb's copy carries only in-frame clones and drops some. In total the sample includes around 2,500 clones, none of them seen once. In this sample, this clone turned up a few times. The target antigen is unknown. The CDR3 extends 3 residues past the end of the read, so its final part is completed from the germline J gene.

This receptor was identified in a human donor with common variable immunodeficiency. Input material: peripheral blood mononuclear cells. V gene TRBV18 combines with J gene TRBJ2-7, with D maybe TRBD2 (5 bases). This CDR3 reads CASSPTSGAYEQYF. The part of the CDR3 DNA that was read is TGTGCCAGCTCACCAACTAGTGGGGCCTACGAG.